A selection of T cell receptor beta chains follows, all from one sample in a study of blood T cell repertoires in COVID-19. The table came from immunoSEQ multiplex PCR; TCRdb's copy has only in-frame clones and leaves some out. The table records about 120,000 clones, around four fifths of them present only once. Sequenced sample: peripheral blood. These receptors all come from a man in his 60s with acute or convalescent COVID-19. The CDR3 runs from the conserved cysteine through the conserved F or W. The D gene is left open where the match is weak. Not all rows give a size; the values are once, few, many and, for expanded clones, a class.

TRBD2	.	TRBV11-1	16	TRBJ2-7	CASSLIAGASSYEQYF	TGTGCCAGCAGCTTAATAGCGGGCGCCAGCTCCTACGAGCAGTACTTC
TRBD2	.	TRBV6-4	15	TRBJ2-2	CASSEASGKTGELFF	TGTGCCAGCAGTGAAGCTAGCGGGAAGACCGGGGAGCTGTTTTTT
TRBD2	.	TRBV6-5	14	TRBJ2-3	CASIGGRVADTQYF	TGTGCCAGCATTGGGGGGAGGGTCGCAGATACGCAGTATTTT
.	.	TRBV2	15	TRBJ1-5	CASSEQGTSNQPQHF	TGTGCCAGCAGTGAGCAGGGTACGAGCAATCAGCCCCAGCATTTT
TRBD1	.	TRBV24-1	16	TRBJ1-5	CATSGSLDRGDQPQHF	TGTGCCACCAGTGGCTCCTTAGACAGGGGGGATCAGCCCCAGCATTTT
TRBD2	.	TRBV6-6	16	TRBJ2-2	CASSSLAGGPAGELFF	TGTGCCAGCAGCTCACTAGCGGGAGGGCCCGCCGGGGAGCTGTTTTTT
.	.	TRBV18	15	TRBJ2-6	CASSPGGPGANVLTF	TGTGCCAGCTCACCAGGAGGCCCTGGGGCCAACGTCCTGACTTTC
.	.	TRBV7-9	12	TRBJ2-7	CASSSSGDEQYF	TGTGCCAGCAGTTCGTCAGGGGACGAGCAGTACTTC
.	.	TRBV29-1	11	TRBJ1-1	CSVRREAEAFF	TGCAGCGTTCGGAGGGAGGCTGAAGCTTTCTTT
TRBD1	few	TRBV27	15	TRBJ2-7	CASSLSRQGAAEQYF	TGTGCCAGCAGTTTATCTCGACAGGGGGCGGCCGAGCAGTACTTC
.	few	TRBV6-5	15	TRBJ1-5	CASSKGDRSNQPQHF	TGTGCCAGCAGCAAAGGAGACAGGTCAAACCAGCCCCAGCATTTT
.	once	TRBV4-1	16	TRBJ2-7	CASSLQAGRVGYEQYF	TGCGCCAGCAGCCTCCAAGCCGGGCGGGTGGGATACGAGCAGTACTTC